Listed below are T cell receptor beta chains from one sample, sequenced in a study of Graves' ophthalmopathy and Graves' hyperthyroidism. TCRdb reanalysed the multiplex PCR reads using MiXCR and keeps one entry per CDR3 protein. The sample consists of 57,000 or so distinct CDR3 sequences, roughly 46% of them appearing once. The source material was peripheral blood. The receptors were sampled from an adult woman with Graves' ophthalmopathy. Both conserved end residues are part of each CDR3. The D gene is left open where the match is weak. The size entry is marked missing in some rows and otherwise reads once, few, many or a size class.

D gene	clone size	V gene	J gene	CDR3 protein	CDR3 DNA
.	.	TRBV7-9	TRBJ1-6	CASSLGAGTVYYNSPLHF	TGTGCCAGCAGCTTAGGGGCGGGGACCGTATACTATAATTCACCCCTCCACTTT
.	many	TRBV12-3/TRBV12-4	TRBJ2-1	CASSPSGSGGHEQFF	TGTGCCAGCAGTCCCTCGGGTAGCGGAGGCCATGAGCAGTTCTTC
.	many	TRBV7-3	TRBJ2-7	CASSSPEGEQYF	TGTGCCAGCAGCTCTCCTGAAGGCGAGCAGTACTTC
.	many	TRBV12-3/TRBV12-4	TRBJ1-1	CASSLASSTGEAFF	TGTGCCAGCAGTTTAGCATCATCGACTGGAGAGGCTTTCTTT
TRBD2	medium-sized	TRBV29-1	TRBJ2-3	CSVEVYSGRDTQYF	TGCAGCGTTGAAGTGTACAGCGGGAGAGATACGCAGTATTTT
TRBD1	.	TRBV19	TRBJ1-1	CASRSDRGNTEAFF	TGTGCCAGTAGGAGCGACAGGGGGAACACTGAAGCTTTCTTT
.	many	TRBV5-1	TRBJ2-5	CASSLTGRSETQYF	TGCGCCAGCAGCCTCACAGGGAGGTCAGAGACCCAGTACTTC
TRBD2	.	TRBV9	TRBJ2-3	CASSVKREDYNEQYF	TGTGCCAGCAGCGTTAAACGGGAGGACTACAATGAGCAGTATTTT
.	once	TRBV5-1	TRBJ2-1	CASGSGTFYNEQSF	TGCGCCAGCGGATCCGGGACATTTTACAATGAGCAGTCCTTC
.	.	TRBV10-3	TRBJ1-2	CAISGGEEGYTF	TGTGCCATCAGTGGCGGGGAGGAGGGCTACACCTTC
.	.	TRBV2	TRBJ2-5	CASSRGSGASETQYF	TGTGCCAGCAGCCGGGGGTCAGGGGCGTCGGAGACCCAGTACTTC
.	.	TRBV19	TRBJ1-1	CASSIPEFGTEAFF	TGTGCCAGTAGTATCCCCGAGTTCGGCACTGAAGCTTTCTTT
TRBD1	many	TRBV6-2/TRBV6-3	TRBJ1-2	CASSWDRGTNGYTF	TGTGCCAGCAGTTGGGACAGGGGAACGAATGGCTACACCTTC
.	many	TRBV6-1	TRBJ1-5	CASRDASNQPQHF	TGTGCCAGCAGAGACGCTAGCAATCAGCCCCAGCATTTT
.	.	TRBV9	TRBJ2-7	CASSVGGGVEQYF	TGTGCCAGCAGCGTAGGAGGGGGTGTCGAGCAGTACTTC
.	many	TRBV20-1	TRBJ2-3	CSARTAYTQYF	TGCAGTGCTAGAACTGCTTATACGCAGTATTTT
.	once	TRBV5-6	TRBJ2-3	CASSLGLTDTQYF	TGTGCCAGCAGCTTGGGGTTGACAGATACGCAGTATTTT
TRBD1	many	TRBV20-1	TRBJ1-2	CSARGQGVLANYGYTF	TGCAGTGCTAGAGGACAGGGGGTGCTAGCTAACTATGGCTACACCTTC
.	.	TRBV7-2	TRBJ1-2	CASSPGSYGYTF	TGTGCCAGCAGCCCCGGGAGCTATGGCTACACCTTC
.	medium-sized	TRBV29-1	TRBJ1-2	CSVATGPADYGYTF	TGCAGCGTTGCCACGGGACCGGCGGACTATGGCTACACCTTC
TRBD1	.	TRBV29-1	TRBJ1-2	CSVRGQGEGGYTF	TGCAGCGTTAGGGGACAGGGGGAGGGTGGCTACACCTTC
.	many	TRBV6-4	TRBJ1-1	CASRGTGANTEAFF	TGTGCCAGCAGGGGGACCGGGGCGAACACTGAAGCTTTCTTT
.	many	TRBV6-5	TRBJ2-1	CASSYSGNEQFF	TGTGCCAGCAGTTACTCAGGCAATGAGCAGTTCTTC